This T cell receptor beta chain was captured in a study of CD8+ T cells in alopecia areata. Study-wide points: Normal skin contains resident alphabeta T cells, and these are also sequenced in scalp samples. Tofacitinib significantly brought down scalp clonality and expanded CD8+ clones among top 100. Lesional tissue from the scalp (especially in alopecia totalis/universalis) showed higher clonality than normal scalp.

The authors extracted RNA and reverse transcribed it into cDNA as the sequencing template. Sequencing used immunoSEQ multiplex PCR; TCRdb keeps in-frame clones, though not all of them. The table shows roughly 180,000 clones, with around half occurring only once. Germline V lookup: CDR1 LNHDA, CDR2 SQIVND (reference sequence). V gave up 3 bases and J gave up 7 bases, with 13 bases separating them. This CDR3 spans 15 amino acids. As to treatment: oral pan-JAK inhibitor, 5-10 mg twice daily. Lesional scalp punch biopsies and peripheral blood were collected from alopecia areata patients. Remarks on this clone: Its antigen is unknown.

The receptor's source is a human donor with alopecia areata. The source was CD8+ T cells sorted from blood, collected at week 24, from a patient treated with tofacitinib. V is TRBV19 and J is TRBJ1-6; perhaps TRBD1 as D (5 bases). The CDR3 spells CASSIGAGRNSPLHF. CDR3 in DNA: TGTGCCAGTAGTATCGGGGCAGGGAGAAATTCACCCCTCCACTTT.